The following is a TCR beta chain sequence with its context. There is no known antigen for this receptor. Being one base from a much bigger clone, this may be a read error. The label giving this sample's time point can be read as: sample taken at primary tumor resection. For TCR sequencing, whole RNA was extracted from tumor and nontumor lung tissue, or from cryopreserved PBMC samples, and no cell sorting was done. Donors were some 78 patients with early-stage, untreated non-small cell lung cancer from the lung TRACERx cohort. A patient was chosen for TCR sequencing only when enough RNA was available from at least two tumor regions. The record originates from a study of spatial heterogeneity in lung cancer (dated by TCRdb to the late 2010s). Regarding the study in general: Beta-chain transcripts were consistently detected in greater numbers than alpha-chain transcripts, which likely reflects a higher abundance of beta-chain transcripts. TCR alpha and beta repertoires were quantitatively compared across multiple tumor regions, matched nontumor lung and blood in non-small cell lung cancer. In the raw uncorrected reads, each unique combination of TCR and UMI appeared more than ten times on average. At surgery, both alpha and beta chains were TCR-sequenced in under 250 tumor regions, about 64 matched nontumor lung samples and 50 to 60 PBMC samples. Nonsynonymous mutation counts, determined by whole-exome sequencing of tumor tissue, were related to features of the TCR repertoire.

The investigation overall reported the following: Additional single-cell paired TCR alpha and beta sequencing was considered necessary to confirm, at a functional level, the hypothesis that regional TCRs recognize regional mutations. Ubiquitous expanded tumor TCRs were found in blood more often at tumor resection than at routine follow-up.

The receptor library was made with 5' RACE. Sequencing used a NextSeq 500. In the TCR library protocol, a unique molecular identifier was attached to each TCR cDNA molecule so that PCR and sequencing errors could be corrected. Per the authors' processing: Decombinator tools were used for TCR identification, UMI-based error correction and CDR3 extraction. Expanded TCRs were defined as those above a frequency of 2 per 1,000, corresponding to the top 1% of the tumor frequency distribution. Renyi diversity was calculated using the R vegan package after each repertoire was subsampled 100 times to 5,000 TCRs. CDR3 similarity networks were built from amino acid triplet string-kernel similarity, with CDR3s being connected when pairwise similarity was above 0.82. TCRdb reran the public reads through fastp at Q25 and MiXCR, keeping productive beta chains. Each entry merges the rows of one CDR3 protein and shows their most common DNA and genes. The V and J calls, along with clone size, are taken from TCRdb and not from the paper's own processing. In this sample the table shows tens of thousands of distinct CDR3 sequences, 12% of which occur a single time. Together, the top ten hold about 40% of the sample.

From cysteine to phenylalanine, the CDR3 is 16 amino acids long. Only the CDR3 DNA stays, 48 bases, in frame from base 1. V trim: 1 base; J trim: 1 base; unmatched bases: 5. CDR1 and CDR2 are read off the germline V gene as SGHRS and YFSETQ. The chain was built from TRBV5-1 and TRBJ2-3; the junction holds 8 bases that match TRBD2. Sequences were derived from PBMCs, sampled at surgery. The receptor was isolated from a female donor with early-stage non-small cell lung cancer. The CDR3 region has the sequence CASSLRAGARTDTQYF. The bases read TGCGCCAGCAGCTTGCGAGCGGGGGCCCGCACAGATACGCAGTATTTT. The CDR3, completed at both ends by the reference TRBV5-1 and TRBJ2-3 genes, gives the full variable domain KAGVTQTPRYLIKTRGQQVTLSCSPISGHRSVSWYQQTPGQGLQFLFEYFSETQRNKGNFPGRFSGRQFSNSRSEMNVSTLELGDSALYLCASSLRAGARTDTQYFGPGTRLTVL.